The T cell receptor (beta chain) under discussion was sequenced for a study of blood T cell repertoires in COVID-19. Study-level information: COVID-19 samples, acute and convalescent, were from the United States, Italy and Spain. Nucleic acid was either cDNA or gDNA, and it came from T cells, B-cell-depleted T cells, or PBMCs.

Profiled with immunoSEQ multiplex PCR; TCRdb holds only in-frame clones, not every one. Of around 150,000 clones in the sample, about 86% were seen once. V was trimmed by 3 bases and J by 1 base, leaving 12 bases between them. The CDR3 sequence is 15 residues long. Germline CDR1 reads SGHAT; CDR2 reads FQNNGV. The TCR originated in a man between 65 and 85 years old with acute or convalescent COVID-19. Sequencing was performed on peripheral blood. V usage is TRBV11-2 and J usage is TRBJ2-5, with D maybe TRBD1 (6 bases). CDR3 sequence: CASSFSAGAQETQYF. For the CDR3, the DNA is TGTGCCAGCAGCTTTTCTGCAGGGGCCCAAGAGACCCAGTACTTC. The full variable domain, with the rest looked up from reference TRBV11-2 and TRBJ2-5, is EAGVAQSPRYKIIEKRQSVAFWCNPISGHATLYWYQQILGQGPKLLIQFQNNGVVDDSQLPKDRFSAERLKGVDSTLKIQPAKLEDSAVYLCASSFSAGAQETQYFGPGTRLLVL.